The present T cell receptor beta chain was sequenced within a study of blood T cell repertoires in COVID-19. The overall study: T cells, B-cell-depleted T cells, or PBMCs supplied cDNA or gDNA.

Sequencing used immunoSEQ multiplex PCR; TCRdb keeps in-frame clones, though not all of them. This repertoire shows more than 110,000 clones, roughly 80% found once; its top ten account for roughly 7.3%. V lost 0 bases and J lost 5; bases outside the gene matches: 3. This CDR3 comprises 16 residues. CDR1 is SGHTA, CDR2 FQGTGA, per germline. The sample consisted of peripheral blood. The TCR comes from a human donor in a cohort sampled during active COVID-19. J is TRBJ2-3 and V is TRBV7-3, with 12 bases identical to TRBD2. The CDR3 loop reads CASSLTKLAGGDTQYF. The CDR3 nucleotides read TGTGCCAGCAGCTTAACGAAACTAGCGGGGGGAGATACGCAGTATTTT.